The 11 T cell receptor beta chains presented below share a single source sample, sequenced in a study of a mutant IDH1 vaccine in newly diagnosed glioma. Repertoires were generated with immunoSEQ multiplex PCR, while TCRdb's copy carries only in-frame clones and drops some. The sample has about 32,000 clones, approximately 78% seen once. These TCRs' antigens remain unknown. Indicated time point: week 11, during vaccination. Every vaccination contained 300 ug of the mutant IDH1 20-mer peptide and was paired with topical imiquimod. The sequences come from PBMCs, collected from a glioma patient whose treatment included an IDH1 peptide vaccine. These receptors originate from a man aged 25-45 years with glioma.

V and J are TRBV6-1 and TRBJ2-6; the match to TRBD1 covers 7 bases. V shed 5 bases, J shed 2 bases, and the junction held 3 bases outside the gene matches. From germline, CDR1 is MNHNS and CDR2 SASEGT. The CDR3 length is 15 residues. The CDR3 here is CASSTGQAGANVLTF. The CDR3 region has the DNA TGTGCCAGCAGTACTGGACAGGCTGGGGCCAACGTCCTGACTTTC.

The gene calls are TRBV4-1 and TRBJ1-6, with D maybe TRBD1 (6 bases). Per the germline V gene, CDR1 is MGHRA and CDR2 is YSYEKL. The CDR3 contains 18 residues. Trimming left V 3 bases short and J 0 bases short, with 15 bases between. CDR3 nucleotide sequence: TGCGCCAGCAGCCAGCCACGGGGGGCTCCCTCCTATAATTCACCCCTCCACTTT. Translation gives CASSQPRGAPSYNSPLHF.

The V gene is TRBV30, the J gene TRBJ2-3, with TRBD2 identical over 7 bases. The CDR3 is 13 residues long. Germline assignment: CDR1 GTSNPN and CDR2 SVGIG (reference sequence). Losses at the gene ends were 1 base for V and 6 bases for J; bases not matched to a gene: 4. The CDR3 nucleotides are TGTGCCTGGAGTGGCGGGGGTGGGGATACGCAGTATTTT. This gives the protein CAWSGGGGDTQYF.

This clone was detected only a few times. V gene TRBV27 combines with J gene TRBJ1-1, with D uncertain. In germline, CDR1 is MNHEY, CDR2 SMNVEV (reference sequence). V lost 3 bases and J lost 5, with 16 bases in between. The CDR3 contains 15 residues. Here the CDR3 DNA reads TGTGCCAGCAGTTTTTCCTCAGAGCTGAGGACTGAAGCTTTCTTT. Translating gives CASSFSSELRTEAFF.

V and J are TRBV5-1 and TRBJ1-1, with D tentatively TRBD1 (5 bases). Germline V gives CDR1 SGHRS, CDR2 YFSETQ. This CDR3 has 13 amino acids. V was pared by 7 bases and J by 1 base, with 11 bases between. In DNA form, the CDR3 reads TGCGCCAGCCAAACCGGACAGAACACTGAAGCTTTCTTT. Amino acid sequence: CASQTGQNTEAFF.

V gene TRBV6-5 combines with J gene TRBJ1-3; D is possibly TRBD1 (5 bases). Trimming took 4 bases from V and 2 from J, leaving 9 bases between them. The CDR3 is made up of 14 amino acids. Germline values: CDR1 MNHEY, CDR2 SVGAGI. Written as DNA, the CDR3 is TGTGCCAGCAGTTTACAGGAGACTGGAAACACCATATATTTT. It yields the protein CASSLQETGNTIYF.

The J gene is TRBJ2-1, the V gene TRBV6-5; no reliable D call. V lost 2 bases, J lost 4 bases, and 6 bases lay in between. Per germline, CDR1 MNHEY and CDR2 SVGAGI. The CDR3 totals 13 residues. CDR3 DNA: TGTGCCAGCAGTTACGGAGAATACAATGAGCAGTTCTTC. This gives the protein CASSYGEYNEQFF.

This rearrangement joins TRBV5-1 to TRBJ2-2; D is undetermined. This CDR3 spans 12 amino acids. Germline loops: CDR1 SGHRS, CDR2 YFSETQ. The ends were cut back, 2 bases at V and 6 bases at J, with 5 bases in the middle. The CDR3 here is CASSFRPGELFF. The CDR3 DNA reads as TGCGCCAGCAGCTTCCGACCCGGGGAGCTGTTTTTT.

The rearrangement links TRBV10-3 to TRBJ1-2, with D uncertain. The CDR3 loop spans 12 amino acids. Germline loops: CDR1 ENHRY, CDR2 SYGVKD. Trimming took 11 bases from V and 5 from J, leaving 15 bases between them. The CDR3 region is CASKWGDYGYTF. The CDR3 DNA is TGTGCCTCTAAATGGGGAGATTATGGCTACACCTTC.

The table lists this clone with a count of one. The chain recombines TRBV6-1 with TRBJ1-2; weak D call: TRBD1 (6 bases). The V gene lost 7 bases and the J gene lost 0 bases, with 12 bases spanning the gap. Germline V gene sequence: CDR1 MNHNS, CDR2 SASEGT. The CDR3 totals 14 residues. The CDR3 DNA reads as TGTGCCAGCACCCGAGACAGGTCTAACTATGGCTACACCTTC. This sequence encodes CASTRDRSNYGYTF.

The sample holds a few counts of this clone. The chain has TRBV15 and TRBJ2-1, with D perhaps given as TRBD1 or TRBD2 (5 bases each). The CDR3 is 12 amino acids. Germline values: CDR1 LNHNV, CDR2 YYDKDF (reference sequence). The germline V and J ends were trimmed by 3 bases and 5 bases, with 5 bases remaining between them. CDR3 bases: TGTGCCACCAGCAGGGGGGACAATGAGCAGTTCTTC. Translation: CATSRGDNEQFF.